This is a list of T cell receptor beta chains from one sample in a study of OX40 agonist ivuxolimab in advanced cancers. Profiling relied on immunoSEQ multiplex PCR, and the TCRdb table lists in-frame clones only, not all of them. Counted here are under 20,000 clones, under 70% occurring once; the ten biggest clones make up more than 9.5%. This material consisted of CD4+ or CD8+ T cells sorted from blood, taken in a trial of the OX40 agonist ivuxolimab. All receptors derive from an adult with an advanced solid tumor such as melanoma, head and neck, liver or kidney cancer. CDR3s include the opening cysteine and the closing phenylalanine or tryptophan. D genes are given only for firm matches. Some rows mark clone size as missing; the rest say once, few, many or name a class of expanded clone.

V gene: TRBV10-3; D gene: NA; clone size: few; J gene: TRBJ2-7; CDR3 length: 15; CDR3 protein: CAISAPARGDYEQYF; CDR3 DNA: TGTGCCATCAGTGCCCCTGCCAGGGGAGACTACGAGCAGTACTTC
V gene: TRBV11-3; D gene: TRBD2; clone size: NA; J gene: TRBJ2-2; CDR3 length: 15; CDR3 protein: CASSPRTSATGELFF; CDR3 DNA: TGTGCCAGCAGCCCGAGGACTAGCGCCACCGGGGAGCTGTTTTTT
V gene: TRBV27; D gene: NA; clone size: few; J gene: TRBJ1-6; CDR3 length: 13; CDR3 protein: CASSFRADSPLHF; CDR3 DNA: TGTGCCAGCAGTTTCCGTGCGGATTCACCCCTCCACTTT
V gene: TRBV28; D gene: TRBD1; clone size: NA; J gene: TRBJ1-1; CDR3 length: 12; CDR3 protein: CAADRGNTEAFF; CDR3 DNA: TGTGCCGCCGACAGGGGCAACACTGAAGCTTTCTTT
V gene: TRBV10-3; D gene: NA; clone size: once; J gene: TRBJ2-2; CDR3 length: 15; CDR3 protein: CAMRRDGANTGELFF; CDR3 DNA: TGTGCCATGCGCAGGGACGGAGCGAACACCGGGGAGCTGTTTTTT
V gene: TRBV6-5; D gene: NA; clone size: NA; J gene: TRBJ2-1; CDR3 length: 15; CDR3 protein: CASSGDFEGANEQFF; CDR3 DNA: TGTGCCAGCTCGGGGGACTTCGAGGGGGCTAATGAGCAGTTCTTC
V gene: TRBV4-1; D gene: NA; clone size: NA; J gene: TRBJ1-6; CDR3 length: 15; CDR3 protein: CASSQDQSGDSPLHF; CDR3 DNA: TGCGCCAGCAGCCAAGATCAGTCAGGGGACTCACCCCTCCACTTT
V gene: TRBV10-3; D gene: TRBD2; clone size: NA; J gene: TRBJ2-3; CDR3 length: 16; CDR3 protein: CAIRAPGSGGPDTQYF; CDR3 DNA: TGTGCCATCAGGGCCCCCGGTAGCGGGGGGCCAGATACGCAGTATTTT
V gene: TRBV2; D gene: NA; clone size: few; J gene: TRBJ1-5; CDR3 length: 13; CDR3 protein: CASSDSGNQPQHF; CDR3 DNA: TGTGCCAGCAGTGACTCGGGCAATCAGCCCCAGCATTTT
V gene: TRBV13; D gene: NA; clone size: NA; J gene: TRBJ2-2; CDR3 length: 13; CDR3 protein: CASSTYITGELFF; CDR3 DNA: TGTGCCAGCAGCACGTACATCACCGGGGAGCTGTTTTTT
V gene: TRBV9; D gene: NA; clone size: medium-sized; J gene: TRBJ1-1; CDR3 length: 14; CDR3 protein: CASSVGDGNTEAFF; CDR3 DNA: TGTGCCAGCAGCGTAGGGGACGGGAACACTGAAGCTTTCTTT
V gene: TRBV28; D gene: NA; clone size: once; J gene: TRBJ2-5; CDR3 length: 14; CDR3 protein: CASSFRREQETQYF; CDR3 DNA: TGTGCCAGCAGTTTTAGAAGGGAACAAGAGACCCAGTACTTC
V gene: TRBV6-5; D gene: NA; clone size: NA; J gene: TRBJ2-3; CDR3 length: 15; CDR3 protein: CATTPSAGSTDTQYF; CDR3 DNA: TGTGCCACCACGCCATCGGCGGGGAGCACAGATACGCAGTATTTT
V gene: TRBV13; D gene: NA; clone size: once; J gene: TRBJ1-1; CDR3 length: 16; CDR3 protein: CASSLSTGGVNTEAFF; CDR3 DNA: TGTGCCAGCAGCTTATCGACAGGAGGGGTGAACACTGAAGCTTTCTTT
V gene: TRBV7-2; D gene: TRBD1; clone size: NA; J gene: TRBJ2-7; CDR3 length: 16; CDR3 protein: CASSFLTGDTSYEQYF; CDR3 DNA: TGTGCCAGCAGCTTCCTTACAGGGGACACCTCCTACGAGCAGTACTTC
V gene: TRBV9; D gene: NA; clone size: NA; J gene: TRBJ1-2; CDR3 length: 12; CDR3 protein: CASSYMNYGYTF; CDR3 DNA: TGTGCCAGCAGCTATATGAACTATGGCTACACCTTC
V gene: TRBV28; D gene: TRBD2; clone size: once; J gene: TRBJ2-1; CDR3 length: 16; CDR3 protein: CASSLRLAGGKIEQFF; CDR3 DNA: TGTGCCAGCAGTTTACGACTAGCGGGAGGAAAAATTGAGCAGTTCTTC
V gene: TRBV6-5; D gene: NA; clone size: few; J gene: TRBJ1-2; CDR3 length: 14; CDR3 protein: CASSPLVFNYGYTF; CDR3 DNA: TGTGCCAGCAGCCCCCTCGTGTTTAACTATGGCTACACCTTC
V gene: TRBV5-6; D gene: NA; clone size: NA; J gene: TRBJ2-2; CDR3 length: 13; CDR3 protein: CASSFSRTGELFF; CDR3 DNA: TGTGCCAGCAGCTTTTCAAGGACCGGGGAGCTGTTTTTT
V gene: TRBV7-9; D gene: NA; clone size: medium-sized; J gene: TRBJ2-7; CDR3 length: 13; CDR3 protein: CASSLVGQPEQYF; CDR3 DNA: TGTGCCAGCAGCTTAGTAGGGCAACCCGAGCAGTACTTC
V gene: TRBV2; D gene: TRBD2; clone size: NA; J gene: TRBJ2-3; CDR3 length: 21; CDR3 protein: CASEVPDWGERDQWSGDTQYF; CDR3 DNA: TGTGCCAGCGAGGTTCCTGACTGGGGGGAGCGGGACCAGTGGTCGGGAGATACGCAGTATTTT
V gene: TRBV29-1; D gene: NA; clone size: NA; J gene: TRBJ2-2; CDR3 length: 13; CDR3 protein: CSAYLGNTGELFF; CDR3 DNA: TGCAGCGCCTACCTAGGAAACACCGGGGAGCTGTTTTTT
V gene: TRBV7-9; D gene: NA; clone size: NA; J gene: TRBJ2-7; CDR3 length: 16; CDR3 protein: CASSPPLGSRMDEQYF; CDR3 DNA: TGTGCCAGCAGCCCCCCCCTTGGGTCGAGGATGGACGAGCAGTACTTC
V gene: TRBV18; D gene: NA; clone size: NA; J gene: TRBJ2-7; CDR3 length: 14; CDR3 protein: CASSPRGGIGEQYF; CDR3 DNA: TGTGCCAGCTCACCCAGGGGAGGGATTGGGGAGCAGTACTTC
V gene: TRBV9; D gene: NA; clone size: NA; J gene: TRBJ1-2; CDR3 length: 16; CDR3 protein: CASSVDPEMGHYGYTF; CDR3 DNA: TGTGCCAGCAGCGTAGACCCGGAAATGGGGCACTATGGCTACACCTTC
V gene: TRBV4-1; D gene: TRBD1; clone size: medium-sized; J gene: TRBJ1-2; CDR3 length: 15; CDR3 protein: CASSPGDRENYGYTF; CDR3 DNA: TGCGCCAGCAGCCCCGGGGACAGGGAAAACTATGGCTACACCTTC
V gene: TRBV2; D gene: NA; clone size: NA; J gene: TRBJ2-7; CDR3 length: 13; CDR3 protein: CASTQGGSYEQYF; CDR3 DNA: TGTGCCAGCACCCAGGGGGGATCCTACGAGCAGTACTTC
V gene: TRBV18; D gene: NA; clone size: NA; J gene: TRBJ2-7; CDR3 length: 11; CDR3 protein: CASSRNWEQYF; CDR3 DNA: TGTGCCAGCTCACGGAACTGGGAGCAGTACTTC
V gene: TRBV29-1; D gene: NA; clone size: NA; J gene: TRBJ2-6; CDR3 length: 15; CDR3 protein: CSVEIWFGGANVLTF; CDR3 DNA: TGCAGCGTTGAGATCTGGTTTGGGGGGGCCAACGTCCTGACTTTC
V gene: TRBV27; D gene: NA; clone size: NA; J gene: TRBJ2-7; CDR3 length: 14; CDR3 protein: CASRKDQSYYEQYF; CDR3 DNA: TGTGCCAGCAGAAAGGACCAGTCCTACTACGAGCAGTACTTC
V gene: TRBV6-5; D gene: NA; clone size: NA; J gene: TRBJ1-2; CDR3 length: 12; CDR3 protein: CASLGGGYGYTF; CDR3 DNA: TGTGCCAGCCTGGGTGGGGGCTATGGCTACACCTTC
V gene: TRBV6-1; D gene: TRBD2; clone size: NA; J gene: TRBJ2-3; CDR3 length: 15; CDR3 protein: CASSELAGGPDTQYF; CDR3 DNA: TGTGCCAGCAGTGAACTAGCGGGGGGGCCAGATACGCAGTATTTT
V gene: TRBV6-4; D gene: TRBD1; clone size: NA; J gene: TRBJ2-2; CDR3 length: 15; CDR3 protein: CASRGGTGGSGELFF; CDR3 DNA: TGTGCCAGCAGAGGGGGGACAGGGGGCAGCGGGGAGCTGTTTTTT
V gene: TRBV7-2; D gene: TRBD2; clone size: NA; J gene: TRBJ2-7; CDR3 length: 15; CDR3 protein: CASSLTSGSQNEQYF; CDR3 DNA: TGTGCCAGCAGCTTAACTAGCGGGAGTCAGAACGAGCAGTACTTC
V gene: TRBV27; D gene: NA; clone size: NA; J gene: TRBJ1-2; CDR3 length: 15; CDR3 protein: CASSLKAGGNYGYTF; CDR3 DNA: TGTGCCAGCAGTTTAAAGGCAGGCGGGAACTATGGCTACACCTTC